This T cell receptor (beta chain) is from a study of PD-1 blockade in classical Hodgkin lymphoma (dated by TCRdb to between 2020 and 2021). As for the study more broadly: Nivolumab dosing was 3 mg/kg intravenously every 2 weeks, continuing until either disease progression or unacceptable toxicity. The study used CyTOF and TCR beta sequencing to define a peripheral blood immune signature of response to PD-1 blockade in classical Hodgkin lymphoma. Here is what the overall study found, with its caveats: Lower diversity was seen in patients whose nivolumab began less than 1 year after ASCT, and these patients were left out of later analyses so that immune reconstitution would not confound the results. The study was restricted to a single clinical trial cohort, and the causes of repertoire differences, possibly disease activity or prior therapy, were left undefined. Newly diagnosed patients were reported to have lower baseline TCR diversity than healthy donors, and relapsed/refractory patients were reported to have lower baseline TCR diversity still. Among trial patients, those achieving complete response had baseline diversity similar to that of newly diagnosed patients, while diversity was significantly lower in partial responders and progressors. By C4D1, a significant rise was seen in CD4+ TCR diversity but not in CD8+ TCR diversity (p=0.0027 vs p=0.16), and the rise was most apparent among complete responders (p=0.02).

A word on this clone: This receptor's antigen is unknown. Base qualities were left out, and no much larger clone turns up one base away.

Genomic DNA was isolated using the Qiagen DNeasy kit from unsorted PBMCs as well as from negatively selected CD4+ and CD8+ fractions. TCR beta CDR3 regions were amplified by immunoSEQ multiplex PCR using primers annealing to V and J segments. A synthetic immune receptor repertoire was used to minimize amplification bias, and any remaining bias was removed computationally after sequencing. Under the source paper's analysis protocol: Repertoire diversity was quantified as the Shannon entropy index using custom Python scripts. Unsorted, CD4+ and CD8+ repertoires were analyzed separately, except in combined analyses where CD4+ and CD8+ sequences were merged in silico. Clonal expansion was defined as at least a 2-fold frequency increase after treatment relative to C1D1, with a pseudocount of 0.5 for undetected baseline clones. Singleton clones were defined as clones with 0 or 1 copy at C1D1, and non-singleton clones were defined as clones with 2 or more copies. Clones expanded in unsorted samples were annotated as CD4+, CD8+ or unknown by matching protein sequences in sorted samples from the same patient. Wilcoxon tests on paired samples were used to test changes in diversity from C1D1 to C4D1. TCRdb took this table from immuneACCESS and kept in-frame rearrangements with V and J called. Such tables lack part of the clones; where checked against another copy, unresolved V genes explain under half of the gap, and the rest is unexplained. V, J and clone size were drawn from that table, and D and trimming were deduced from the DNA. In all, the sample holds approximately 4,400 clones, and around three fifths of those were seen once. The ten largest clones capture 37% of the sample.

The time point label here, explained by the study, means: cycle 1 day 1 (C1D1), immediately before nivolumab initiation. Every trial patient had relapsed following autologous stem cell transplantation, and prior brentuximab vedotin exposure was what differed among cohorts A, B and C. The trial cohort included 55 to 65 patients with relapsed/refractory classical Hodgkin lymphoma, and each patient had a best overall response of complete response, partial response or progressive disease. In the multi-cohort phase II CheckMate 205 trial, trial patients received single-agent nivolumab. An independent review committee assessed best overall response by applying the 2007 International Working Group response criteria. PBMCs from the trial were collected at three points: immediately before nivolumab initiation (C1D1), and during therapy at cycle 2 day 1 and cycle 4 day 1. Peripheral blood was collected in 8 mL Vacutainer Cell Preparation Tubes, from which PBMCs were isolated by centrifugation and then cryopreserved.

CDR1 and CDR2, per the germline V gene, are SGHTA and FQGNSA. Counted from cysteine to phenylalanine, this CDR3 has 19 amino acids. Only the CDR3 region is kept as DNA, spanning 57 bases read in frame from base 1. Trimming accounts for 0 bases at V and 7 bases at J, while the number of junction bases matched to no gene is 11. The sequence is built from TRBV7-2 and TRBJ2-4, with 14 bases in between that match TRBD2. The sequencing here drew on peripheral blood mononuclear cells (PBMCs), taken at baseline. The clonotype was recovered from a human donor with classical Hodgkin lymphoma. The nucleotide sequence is TGTGCCAGCAGCTTAGCCAGCCCCGGGACTAGCGGGAGAGGGAACATTCAGTACTTC. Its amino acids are CASSLASPGTSGRGNIQYF.